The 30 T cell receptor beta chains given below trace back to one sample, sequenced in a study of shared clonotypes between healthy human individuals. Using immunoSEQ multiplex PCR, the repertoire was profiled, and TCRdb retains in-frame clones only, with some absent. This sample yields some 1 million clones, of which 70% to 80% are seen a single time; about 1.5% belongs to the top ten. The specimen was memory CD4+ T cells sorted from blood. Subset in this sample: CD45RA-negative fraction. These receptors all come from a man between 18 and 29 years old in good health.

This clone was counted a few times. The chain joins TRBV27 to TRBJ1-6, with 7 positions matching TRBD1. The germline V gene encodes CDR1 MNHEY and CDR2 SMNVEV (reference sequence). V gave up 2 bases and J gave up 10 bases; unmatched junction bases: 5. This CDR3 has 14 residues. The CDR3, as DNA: TGTGCCAGCAGTTTAAACAGGGGTGGATCACCCCTCCACTTT. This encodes CASSLNRGGSPLHF.

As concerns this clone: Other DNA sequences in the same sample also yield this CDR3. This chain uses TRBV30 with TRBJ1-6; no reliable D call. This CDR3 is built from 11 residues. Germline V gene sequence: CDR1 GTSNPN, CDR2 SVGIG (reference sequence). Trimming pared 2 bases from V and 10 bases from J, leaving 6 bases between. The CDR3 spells CAWSLSSPLHF. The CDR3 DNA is TGTGCCTGGAGTCTATCCTCACCCCTCCACTTT.

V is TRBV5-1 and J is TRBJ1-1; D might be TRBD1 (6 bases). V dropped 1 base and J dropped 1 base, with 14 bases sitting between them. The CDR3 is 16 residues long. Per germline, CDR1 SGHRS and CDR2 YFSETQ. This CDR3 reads CASSLTGSNTNTEAFF. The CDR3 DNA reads TGCGCCAGCAGCTTGACAGGGTCCAATACGAACACTGAAGCTTTCTTT.

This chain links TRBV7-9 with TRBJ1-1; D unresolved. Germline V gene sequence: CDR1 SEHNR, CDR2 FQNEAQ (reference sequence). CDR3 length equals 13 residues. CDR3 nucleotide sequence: TGTGGCTCGGAGAGACAACCGAACACTGAAGCTTTCTTT. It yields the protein CGSERQPNTEAFF.

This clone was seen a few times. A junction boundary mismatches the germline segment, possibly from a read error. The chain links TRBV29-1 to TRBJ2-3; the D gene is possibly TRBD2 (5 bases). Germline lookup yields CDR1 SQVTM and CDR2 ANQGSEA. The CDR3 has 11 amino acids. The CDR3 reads CSVDDASRRAF. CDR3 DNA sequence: TGCAGCGTTGATGATGCGAGTCGGCGGGCTTTT.

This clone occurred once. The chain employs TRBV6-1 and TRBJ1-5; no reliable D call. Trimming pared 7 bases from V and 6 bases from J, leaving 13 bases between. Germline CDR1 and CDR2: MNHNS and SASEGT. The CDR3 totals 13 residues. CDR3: CASTGNSGQPQHF. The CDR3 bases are TGTGCCAGCACCGGAAACAGTGGTCAGCCCCAGCATTTT.

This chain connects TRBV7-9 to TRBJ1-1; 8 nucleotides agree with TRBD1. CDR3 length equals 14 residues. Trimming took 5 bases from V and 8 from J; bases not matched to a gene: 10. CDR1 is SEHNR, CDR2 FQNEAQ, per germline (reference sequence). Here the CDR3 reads CASSMGQAVGEAFF. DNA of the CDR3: TGTGCCAGCAGCATGGGACAGGCAGTGGGGGAAGCTTTCTTT.

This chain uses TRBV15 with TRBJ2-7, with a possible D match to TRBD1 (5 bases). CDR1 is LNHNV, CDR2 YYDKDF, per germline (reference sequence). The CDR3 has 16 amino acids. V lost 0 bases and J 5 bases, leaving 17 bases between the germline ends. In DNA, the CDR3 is TGTGCCACCAGCAGAGATAGTACGGCAGGGAAACACGAGCAGTACTTC. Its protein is CATSRDSTAGKHEQYF.

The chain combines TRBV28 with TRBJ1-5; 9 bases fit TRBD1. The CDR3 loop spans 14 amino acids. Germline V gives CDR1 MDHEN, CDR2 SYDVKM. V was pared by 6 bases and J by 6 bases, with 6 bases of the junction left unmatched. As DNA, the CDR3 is TGTGCCAGCAGCGGACAGGGGAAAGGTCAGCCCCAGCATTTT. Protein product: CASSGQGKGQPQHF.

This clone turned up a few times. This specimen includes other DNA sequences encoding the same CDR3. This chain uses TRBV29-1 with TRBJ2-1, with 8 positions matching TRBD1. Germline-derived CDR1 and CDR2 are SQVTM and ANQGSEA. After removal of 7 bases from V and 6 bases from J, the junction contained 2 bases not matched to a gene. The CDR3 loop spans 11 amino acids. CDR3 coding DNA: TGCAGCGGAGACAGGGGCAATGAGCAGTTCTTC. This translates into CSGDRGNEQFF.

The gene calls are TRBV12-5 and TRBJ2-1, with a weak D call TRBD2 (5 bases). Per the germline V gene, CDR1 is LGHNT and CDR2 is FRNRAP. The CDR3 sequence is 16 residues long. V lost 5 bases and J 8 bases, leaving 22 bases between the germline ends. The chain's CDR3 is CASGAGVKASSDEQFF. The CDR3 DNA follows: TGTGCTAGTGGTGCCGGCGTTAAGGCTAGTAGCGATGAGCAGTTCTTC. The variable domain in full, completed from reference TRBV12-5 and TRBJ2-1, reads DARVTQTPRHKVTEMGQEVTMRCQPILGHNTVFWYRQTMMQGLELLAYFRNRAPLDDSGMPKDRFSAEMPDATLATLKIQPSEPRDSAVYFCASGAGVKASSDEQFFGPGTRLTVL.

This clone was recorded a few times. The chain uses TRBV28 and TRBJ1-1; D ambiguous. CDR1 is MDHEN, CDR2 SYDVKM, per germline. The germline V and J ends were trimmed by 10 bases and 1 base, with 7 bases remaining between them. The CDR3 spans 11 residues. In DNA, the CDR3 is TGTGCCACCCGCACGAACACTGAAGCTTTCTTT. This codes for CATRTNTEAFF.

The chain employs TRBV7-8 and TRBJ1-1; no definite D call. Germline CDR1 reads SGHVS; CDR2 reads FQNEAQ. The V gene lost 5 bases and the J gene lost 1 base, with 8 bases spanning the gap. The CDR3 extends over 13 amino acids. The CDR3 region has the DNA TGTGCCAGCAGCAGGGCGGGGAACACTGAAGCTTTCTTT. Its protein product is CASSRAGNTEAFF.

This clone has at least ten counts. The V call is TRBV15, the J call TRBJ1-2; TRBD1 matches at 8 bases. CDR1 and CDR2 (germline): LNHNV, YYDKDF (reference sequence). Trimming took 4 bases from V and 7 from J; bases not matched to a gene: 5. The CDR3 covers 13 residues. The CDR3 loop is CATSIRTGSGYTF. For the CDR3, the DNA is TGTGCCACCAGCATCCGGACAGGGAGTGGCTACACCTTC.

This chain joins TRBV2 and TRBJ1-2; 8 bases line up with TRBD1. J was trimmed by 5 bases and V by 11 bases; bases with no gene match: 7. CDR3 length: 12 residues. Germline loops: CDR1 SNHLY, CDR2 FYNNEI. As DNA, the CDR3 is TGTGCCGGCCGAGGACAGGGATATGGCTACACCTTC. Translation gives CAGRGQGYGYTF.

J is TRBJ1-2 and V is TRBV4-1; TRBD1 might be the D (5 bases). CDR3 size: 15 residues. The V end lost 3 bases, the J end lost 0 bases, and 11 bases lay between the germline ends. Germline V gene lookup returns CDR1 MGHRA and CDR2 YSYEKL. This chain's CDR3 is CASSQQEGANYGYTF. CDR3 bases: TGCGCCAGCAGCCAGCAGGAAGGGGCTAACTATGGCTACACCTTC.

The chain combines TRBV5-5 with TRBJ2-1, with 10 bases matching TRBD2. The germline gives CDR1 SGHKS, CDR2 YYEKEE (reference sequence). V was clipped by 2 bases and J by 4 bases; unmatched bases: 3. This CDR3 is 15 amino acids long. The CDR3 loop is CASSFRLAGYNEQFF. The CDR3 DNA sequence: TGTGCCAGCAGCTTTAGACTAGCGGGTTACAATGAGCAGTTCTTC.

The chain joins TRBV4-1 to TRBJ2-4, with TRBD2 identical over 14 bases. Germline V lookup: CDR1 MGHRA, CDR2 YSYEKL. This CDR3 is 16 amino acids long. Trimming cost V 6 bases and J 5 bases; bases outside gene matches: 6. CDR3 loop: CASSRGLAGGQNIQYF. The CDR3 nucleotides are TGCGCCAGCAGTCGCGGACTAGCGGGGGGCCAAAACATTCAGTACTTC.

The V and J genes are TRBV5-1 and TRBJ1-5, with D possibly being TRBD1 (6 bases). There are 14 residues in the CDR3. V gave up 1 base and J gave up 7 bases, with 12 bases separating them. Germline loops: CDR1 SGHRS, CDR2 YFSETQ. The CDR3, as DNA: TGCGCCAGCAGCTTGATGCAGGGGAGCCAGCCCCAGCATTTT. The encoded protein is CASSLMQGSQPQHF. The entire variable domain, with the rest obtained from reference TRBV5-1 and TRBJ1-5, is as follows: KAGVTQTPRYLIKTRGQQVTLSCSPISGHRSVSWYQQTPGQGLQFLFEYFSETQRNKGNFPGRFSGRQFSNSRSEMNVSTLELGDSALYLCASSLMQGSQPQHFGDGTRLSIL.

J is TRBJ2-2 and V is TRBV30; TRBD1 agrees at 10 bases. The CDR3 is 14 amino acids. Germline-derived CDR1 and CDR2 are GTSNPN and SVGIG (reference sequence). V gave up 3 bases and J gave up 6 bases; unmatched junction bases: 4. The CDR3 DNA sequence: TGTGCCTGGAGCCGACAGGGGGCGGCCGGGGAGCTGTTTTTT. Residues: CAWSRQGAAGELFF.

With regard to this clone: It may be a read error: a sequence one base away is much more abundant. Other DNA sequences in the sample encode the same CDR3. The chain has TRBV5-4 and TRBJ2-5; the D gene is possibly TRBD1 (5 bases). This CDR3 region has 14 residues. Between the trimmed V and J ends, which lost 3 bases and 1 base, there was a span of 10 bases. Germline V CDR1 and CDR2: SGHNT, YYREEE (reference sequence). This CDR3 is CASSSGQTQETQYF. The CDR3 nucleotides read TGTGCCAGCAGCTCCGGACAAACCCAAGAGACCCAGTACTTC.

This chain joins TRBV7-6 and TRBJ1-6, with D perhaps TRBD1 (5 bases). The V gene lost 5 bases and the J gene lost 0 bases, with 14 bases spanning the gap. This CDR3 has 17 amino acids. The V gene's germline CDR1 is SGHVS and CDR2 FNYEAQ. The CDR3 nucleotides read TGTGCCAGCAGCAAGAACCAGGGTAGCTCCTATAATTCACCCCTCCACTTT. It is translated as CASSKNQGSSYNSPLHF.

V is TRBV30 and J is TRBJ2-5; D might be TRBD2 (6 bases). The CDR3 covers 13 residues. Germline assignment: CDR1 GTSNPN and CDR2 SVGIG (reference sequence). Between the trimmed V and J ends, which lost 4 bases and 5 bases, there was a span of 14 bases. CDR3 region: CAWNPSVRETQYF. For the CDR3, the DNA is TGTGCCTGGAATCCTAGCGTAAGGGAGACCCAGTACTTC.

The CDR3 nucleotides are TGCAGCGTTGGGTCTCTCGCGGACACTGAAGCTTTCTTT. This translates into CSVGSLADTEAFF. The V gene is TRBV29-1, the J gene TRBJ1-1; D is uncertain. CDR1 and CDR2 (germline): SQVTM, ANQGSEA. This CDR3 contains 13 residues. The V and J ends lost 4 bases and 3 bases respectively, with 12 bases between them. Using reference TRBV29-1 and TRBJ1-1 for the parts outside the CDR3, the full variable domain is SAVISQKPSRDICQRGTSLTIQCQVDSQVTMMFWYRQQPGQSLTLIATANQGSEATYESGFVIDKFPISRPNLTFSTLTVSNMSPEDSSIYLCSVGSLADTEAFFGQGTRLTVV.

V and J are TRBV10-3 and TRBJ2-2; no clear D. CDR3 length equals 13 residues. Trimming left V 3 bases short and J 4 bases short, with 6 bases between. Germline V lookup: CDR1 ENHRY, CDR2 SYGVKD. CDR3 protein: CAISERITGELFF. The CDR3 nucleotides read TGTGCCATCAGTGAACGGATCACCGGGGAGCTGTTTTTT.

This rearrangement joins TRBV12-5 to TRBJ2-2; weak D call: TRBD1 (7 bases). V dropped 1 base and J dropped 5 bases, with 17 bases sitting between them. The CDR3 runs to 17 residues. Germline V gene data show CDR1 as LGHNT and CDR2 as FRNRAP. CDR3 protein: CASGLERGSGGTGELFF. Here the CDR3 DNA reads TGTGCTAGTGGTTTGGAGAGAGGGTCAGGGGGGACCGGGGAGCTGTTTTTT.

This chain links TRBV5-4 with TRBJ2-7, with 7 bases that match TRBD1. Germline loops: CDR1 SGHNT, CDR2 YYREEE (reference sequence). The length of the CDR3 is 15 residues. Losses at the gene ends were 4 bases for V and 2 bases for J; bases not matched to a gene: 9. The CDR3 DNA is TGTGCCAGCAGCCCCCGAGGGGGCACCGCCTACGAGCAGTACTTC. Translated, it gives CASSPRGGTAYEQYF.

The DNA for the CDR3 is TGCGCCAGCAGCTTGGGGGGCGGATACGCCTACGAGCAGTACTTC. The encoded protein is CASSLGGGYAYEQYF. The chain recombines TRBV5-1 with TRBJ2-7; the D gene is possibly TRBD1 (5 bases). The CDR3 length is 15 residues. V was cut by 0 bases and J by 2 bases, with 12 bases left in between. CDR1 is SGHRS and CDR2 is YFSETQ in the germline V gene.

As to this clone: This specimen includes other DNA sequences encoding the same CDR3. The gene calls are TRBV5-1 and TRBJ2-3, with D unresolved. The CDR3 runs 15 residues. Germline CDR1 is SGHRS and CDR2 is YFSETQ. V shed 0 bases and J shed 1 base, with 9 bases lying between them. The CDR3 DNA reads TGCGCCAGCAGCTTGGCCGGCCAACGCACAGATACGCAGTATTTT. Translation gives CASSLAGQRTDTQYF.

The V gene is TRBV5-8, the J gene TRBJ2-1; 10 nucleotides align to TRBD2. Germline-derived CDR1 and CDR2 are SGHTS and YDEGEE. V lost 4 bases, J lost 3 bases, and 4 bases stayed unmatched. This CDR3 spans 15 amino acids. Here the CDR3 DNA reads TGTGCCAGCAGCCGGGGACTAGCGAGCTACAATGAGCAGTTCTTC. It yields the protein CASSRGLASYNEQFF.